These 27 T cell receptor beta chains originate from one sample sequenced in a study of blood T cell repertoires in COVID-19. TCRdb's table, derived via immunoSEQ multiplex PCR, lists solely in-frame clones and lacks some. The sample has some 230,000 clones, approximately 80% seen once; the top ten hold 6.5% to 9%. Sequencing input: peripheral blood. The receptors derive from a woman aged 45 to 65 with acute or convalescent COVID-19.

The chain employs TRBV19 and TRBJ2-1, with 9 bases fitting TRBD2. With 4 bases clipped from V and 5 bases from J, the junction kept 6 bases outside the gene matches. CDR1 and CDR2 from the germline V gene are LNHDA and SQIVND (reference sequence). This CDR3 contains 15 residues. CDR3 region: CASSKPAGGHNEQFF. CDR3 DNA: TGTGCCAGTAGTAAACCAGCGGGGGGCCACAATGAGCAGTTCTTC.

The chain uses TRBV19 and TRBJ2-3; tentatively, D is TRBD1 (6 bases). The V end was cut by 4 bases, the J end by 0 bases, with 8 bases between. Per the germline V gene, CDR1 is LNHDA and CDR2 is SQIVND (reference sequence). There are 14 residues in the CDR3. CDR3 in DNA: TGTGCCAGTAGTAAGGACAGTAGCACAGATACGCAGTATTTT. It specifies CASSKDSSTDTQYF.

This chain joins TRBV6-5 and TRBJ1-2; D gene uncertain. This CDR3 is 14 amino acids long. V lost 2 bases, J lost 4 bases, and 11 bases lay in between. Looked up from germline, CDR1 is MNHEY and CDR2 is SVGAGI. CDR3 coding DNA: TGTGCCAGCAGTTACGTAGCCCGAGGCTATGGCTACACCTTC. Protein product: CASSYVARGYGYTF.

The rearrangement uses TRBV10-1 and TRBJ2-2, with 11 nucleotides matching TRBD1. The CDR3 loop spans 17 amino acids. Trimming took 3 bases from V and 5 from J; bases not matched to a gene: 8. Germline CDR1 and CDR2: WNHNN and SYGVQD (reference sequence). The CDR3 loop reads CASSDKGQGALTGELFF. Written as DNA, the CDR3 is TGCGCCAGCAGTGACAAAGGACAGGGGGCGCTGACCGGGGAGCTGTTTTTT.

This rearrangement joins TRBV10-3 to TRBJ2-5; D may be TRBD2 (5 bases). CDR1 is ENHRY and CDR2 is SYGVKD in the germline V gene. The ends were cut back, 5 bases at V and 2 bases at J, with 9 bases in the middle. CDR3 length: 13 amino acids. The CDR3 is CAISPREQETQYF. The DNA of the CDR3 is TGTGCCATCAGTCCGAGGGAGCAAGAGACCCAGTACTTC.

This clone appeared once. The J gene is TRBJ1-1, the V gene TRBV5-3, with 7 bases lining up with TRBD1. TRBV5-3 is known as an ORF, though its function is uncertain. V was clipped by 4 bases and J by 4 bases; unmatched bases: 10. The CDR3 consists of 15 residues. The CDR3 is CARSRNRDSRTEAFF. The DNA for the CDR3 is TGTGCCAGAAGCCGCAATAGGGACAGCCGCACTGAAGCTTTCTTT.

The chain carries TRBV6-5 and TRBJ1-2, with 9 nucleotides matching TRBD1. With V trimmed by 7 bases and J by 8 bases, 5 bases remained unmatched. CDR3 length equals 12 residues. Germline CDR1 MNHEY, CDR2 SVGAGI. CDR3 amino acids: CASTQGAKGYTF. The CDR3 coding sequence is TGTGCCAGCACACAGGGGGCGAAGGGCTACACCTTC.

The chain uses TRBV6-5 and TRBJ1-2; 7 bases are a match to TRBD1. Germline V gene lookup returns CDR1 MNHEY and CDR2 SVGAGI. V dropped 10 bases and J dropped 7; count of bases not matched to a gene: 9. The CDR3 totals 12 residues. CDR3 protein: CAIIDREFGYTF. Here the CDR3 DNA reads TGTGCCATCATCGACAGGGAGTTTGGCTACACCTTC.

The chain uses TRBV11-1 and TRBJ2-3, with 14 nucleotides matching TRBD2. CDR3 length: 16 amino acids. The V segment lost 5 bases and the J segment 3 bases; nucleotides outside the gene matches: 4. Germline lookup yields CDR1 SGHAT and CDR2 FQDESV (reference sequence). The CDR3: CASSTGTSGGTDTQYF. The CDR3 DNA reads TGTGCCAGCAGCACCGGGACTAGCGGGGGAACAGATACGCAGTATTTT.

In its sample, this clone was seen many times. The J gene is TRBJ2-4, the V gene TRBV6-5; tentative D call: TRBD2 (6 bases). This CDR3 is built from 15 residues. Germline V CDR1 and CDR2: MNHEY, SVGAGI. V was trimmed by 0 bases and J by 8 bases, leaving 14 bases between them. The CDR3 coding sequence is TGTGCCAGCAGTTACTCCTCCGGGCAGCGGGACATTCAGTACTTC. Translated, it gives CASSYSSGQRDIQYF.

This clone was seen a handful of times. The chain recombines TRBV27 with TRBJ1-5; D unresolved. Trimming left V 1 base short and J 1 base short, with 8 bases between. CDR1 and CDR2 (germline): MNHEY, SMNVEV (reference sequence). The CDR3 extends over 15 amino acids. The CDR3 region is CASSLFHSSNQPQHF. The CDR3 DNA reads TGTGCCAGCAGTTTATTTCACTCCAGCAATCAGCCCCAGCATTTT.

This clone was seen a handful of times. V and J are TRBV4-2 and TRBJ2-1; the D gene is possibly TRBD1 (6 bases). Trimming stripped 0 bases from V and 6 bases from J, with 21 bases between. Germline V gene sequence: CDR1 LGHNA, CDR2 YNFKEQ. This CDR3 contains 18 residues. The CDR3 spells CASSQDSTGHVYRNEQFF. CDR3 bases: TGTGCCAGCAGCCAAGATAGTACGGGACATGTATATCGCAATGAGCAGTTCTTC.

This clone was counted a few times. The V and J genes are TRBV27 and TRBJ2-7, with 7 bases aligning to TRBD1. V dropped 9 bases and J dropped 4; count of bases not matched to a gene: 9. CDR3 size: 13 residues. Germline V gene sequence: CDR1 MNHEY, CDR2 SMNVEV (reference sequence). This chain's CDR3 is CARLRDRVYEQYF. In DNA form, the CDR3 reads TGTGCCAGACTCCGGGACAGAGTTTACGAGCAGTACTTC.

The chain has TRBV13 and TRBJ1-2, with D tentatively TRBD1 (6 bases). Trimming took 4 bases from V and 4 from J, leaving 16 bases between them. The length of the CDR3 is 15 residues. CDR1 is PRHDT, CDR2 FYEKMQ, per germline (reference sequence). CDR3 sequence (DNA): TGTGCCAGCAGCTGGAGGGGGAGGGGCGCCTATGGCTACACCTTC. This sequence encodes CASSWRGRGAYGYTF.

V and J are TRBV9 and TRBJ2-1; weak D call: TRBD1 (5 bases). CDR1 and CDR2 (germline): SGDLS, YYNGEE. The CDR3 covers 15 residues. V lost 4 bases, J lost 2 bases, and 13 bases lay in between. This CDR3 reads CASSPRQKTYNEQFF. Written as DNA, the CDR3 is TGTGCCAGCAGCCCCCGACAGAAAACCTACAATGAGCAGTTCTTC.

The chain carries TRBV6-6 and TRBJ2-1, with D uncertain. Germline CDR1 is MNHNY and CDR2 is SVGAGI (reference sequence). The CDR3 is 13 amino acids. The V end was cut by 2 bases, the J end by 8 bases, with 10 bases between. As DNA, the CDR3 is TGTGCCAGCAGTTACGAGGCAATGTATGAGCAGTTCTTC. Its translation is CASSYEAMYEQFF.

The chain combines TRBV28 with TRBJ1-1; D uncertain. Germline V lookup: CDR1 MDHEN, CDR2 SYDVKM. There are 12 residues in the CDR3. V lost 7 bases to trimming and J lost 1 base, with 7 bases between them. DNA for the CDR3: TGTGCCAGCATGGAGCAGAACACTGAAGCTTTCTTT. Encoded protein: CASMEQNTEAFF.

For this clone: Just one base apart from a much larger clone, this may be a read error. The chain links TRBV28 to TRBJ2-3; unclear D gene. The CDR3 sequence is 11 residues long. Per the germline V gene, CDR1 is MDHEN and CDR2 is SYDVKM. V was shortened by 6 bases and J by 2 bases, with 3 bases between the two germline ends. The CDR3 coding sequence is TGTGCCAGCAGCCTCACAGATACGCAGTATTTT. Amino acids: CASSLTDTQYF.

This clone showed up just a few times. The chain recombines TRBV30 with TRBJ2-5; 11 positions agree with TRBD2. The CDR3 runs to 13 residues. Per the germline V gene, CDR1 is GTSNPN and CDR2 is SVGIG (reference sequence). Trimming removed 4 bases from V and 5 bases from J; junction bases left unmatched: 3. CDR3 region: CAWTLAGVETQYF. As DNA, the CDR3 is TGTGCCTGGACACTAGCGGGAGTGGAGACCCAGTACTTC.

This rearrangement joins TRBV9 to TRBJ2-1, with a weak D call TRBD2 (7 bases). This CDR3 is built from 17 residues. Trimming cost V 3 bases and J 8 bases, with 24 bases left between them. Germline V lookup: CDR1 SGDLS, CDR2 YYNGEE. The CDR3 sequence is CASSGRKGGGLEDEQFF. In DNA, the CDR3 is TGTGCCAGCAGCGGGAGGAAGGGAGGGGGTCTGGAGGATGAGCAGTTCTTC. Supplemented by reference TRBV9 and TRBJ2-1, the full variable domain reads DSGVTQTPKHLITATGQRVTLRCSPRSGDLSVYWYQQSLDQGLQFLIQYYNGEERAKGNILERFSAQQFPDLHSELNLSSLELGDSALYFCASSGRKGGGLEDEQFFGPGTRLTVL.

This clone showed up just a few times. The rearrangement links TRBV19 to TRBJ1-5, with 9 bases fitting TRBD1. Germline V lookup: CDR1 LNHDA, CDR2 SQIVND (reference sequence). V was pared by 8 bases and J by 1 base, with 6 bases of the junction left unmatched. The CDR3 totals 15 residues. CDR3 protein: CASRRDRASNQPQHF. CDR3 DNA: TGTGCCAGTCGCCGGGACAGGGCGAGCAATCAGCCCCAGCATTTT.

This rearrangement joins TRBV7-2 to TRBJ1-1; D is perhaps TRBD1 (5 bases). V was trimmed by 4 bases and J by 2 bases, leaving 8 bases between them. Germline values: CDR1 SGHTA, CDR2 FQGNSA. This CDR3 spans 13 amino acids. The CDR3: CASSWGTNTEAFF. The CDR3 region has the DNA TGTGCCAGCAGCTGGGGGACTAACACTGAAGCTTTCTTT.

This chain joins TRBV5-4 and TRBJ1-1; the D gene is possibly TRBD1 (6 bases). V was pared by 4 bases and J by 4 bases, with 14 bases between. Germline CDR1 and CDR2: SGHNT and YYREEE (reference sequence). The CDR3 runs to 14 residues. The CDR3 region has the DNA TGTGCCAGCAGCCCCAGGGGAGGGAGCACTGAAGCTTTCTTT. Its protein product is CASSPRGGSTEAFF.

The chain links TRBV10-3 to TRBJ1-4, with D possibly being TRBD1 (6 bases). There are 15 residues in the CDR3. V was clipped by 0 bases and J by 8 bases, with 13 bases between them. Germline CDR1 reads ENHRY; CDR2 reads SYGVKD. CDR3 nucleotides: TGTGCCATCAGTGAGTCGACAGGTTTTGGGGAAAAACTGTTTTTT. It yields the protein CAISESTGFGEKLFF.

The J gene is TRBJ2-5, the V gene TRBV6-1, with a tentative D call TRBD2 (5 bases). Trimming stripped 1 base from V and 5 bases from J, with 11 bases between. The CDR3 spans 14 residues. The germline V gene has CDR1 MNHNS and CDR2 SASEGT. Here the CDR3 DNA reads TGTGCCAGCAGTGAAGGCCAATGGGAGGAGACCCAGTACTTC. Translated, it gives CASSEGQWEETQYF.

This clone was recorded only once. The chain carries TRBV19 and TRBJ2-5; no clear D gene. Germline CDR1 and CDR2: LNHDA and SQIVND (reference sequence). Trimming removed 5 bases at V and 1 base at J, with 8 bases between. The CDR3 contains 13 residues. CDR3 in amino acids: CASSAVLQETQYF. The DNA of the CDR3 is TGTGCCAGTAGTGCCGTACTCCAAGAGACCCAGTACTTC.

This chain connects TRBV7-3 to TRBJ2-2; the match to TRBD1 covers 9 bases. V dropped 4 bases and J dropped 9; count of bases not matched to a gene: 6. CDR1 and CDR2 from the germline V gene are SGHTA and FQGTGA. The CDR3 loop spans 14 amino acids. The DNA for the CDR3 is TGTGCCAGCAGCTCCGGGACAGGGTACCGGGAGCTGTTTTTT. Protein: CASSSGTGYRELFF.